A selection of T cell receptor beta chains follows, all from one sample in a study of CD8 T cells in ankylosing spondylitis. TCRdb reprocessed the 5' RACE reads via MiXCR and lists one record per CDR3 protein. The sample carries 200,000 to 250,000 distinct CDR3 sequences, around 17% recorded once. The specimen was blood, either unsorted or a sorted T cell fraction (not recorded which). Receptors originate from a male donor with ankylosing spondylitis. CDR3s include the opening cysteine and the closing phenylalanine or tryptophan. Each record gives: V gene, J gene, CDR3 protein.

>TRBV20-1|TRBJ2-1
CSARDVNEQFF
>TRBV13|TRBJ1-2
CASSSGRALYGYTF
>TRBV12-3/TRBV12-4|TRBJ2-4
CASGGFNIQYF
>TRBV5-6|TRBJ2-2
CASSLAHGELFF
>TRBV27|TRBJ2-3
CASSFGGVVADTQYF
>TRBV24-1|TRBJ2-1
CATSAGLAGGEQFF
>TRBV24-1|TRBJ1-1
CATSVPWDTEAFF
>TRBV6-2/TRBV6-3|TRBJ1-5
CASSPQGLYQPQHF
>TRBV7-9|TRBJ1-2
CASSRTGQSRHGYTF
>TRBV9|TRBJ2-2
CASSVGLGELFF
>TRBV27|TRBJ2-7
CASSPERGYYEQYF
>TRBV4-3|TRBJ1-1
CASSQDGGGSNTEAFF
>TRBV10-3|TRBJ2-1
CAISEIRPGNEQFF
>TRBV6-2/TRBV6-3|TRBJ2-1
CASSYASGVNEQFF
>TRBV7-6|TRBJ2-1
CASSLGTASSYNEQFF
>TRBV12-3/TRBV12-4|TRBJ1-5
CASSVQGAYNQPQHF
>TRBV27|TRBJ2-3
CASSLILNGLADTQYF
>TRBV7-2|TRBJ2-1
CASSSTGTGFNEQFF
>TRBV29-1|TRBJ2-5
CSAEDREETQYF
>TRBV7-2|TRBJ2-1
CATKPRSGTADYNEQFF
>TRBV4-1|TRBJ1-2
CASSQATVGYTF
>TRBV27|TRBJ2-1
CASSPWEVSDNEQFF
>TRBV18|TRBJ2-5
CASSPPHHWLQETQYF
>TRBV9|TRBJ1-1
CASSVGGVEAFF
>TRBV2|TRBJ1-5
CASSLRDSQPQHF
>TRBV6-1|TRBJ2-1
CASTLLRGSSYNEQFF
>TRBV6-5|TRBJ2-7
CASSYHRELSYEQYF
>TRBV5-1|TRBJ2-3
CASSLAFSGGLTDTQYF
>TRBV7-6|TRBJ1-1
CASSSRQGRNTEAFF
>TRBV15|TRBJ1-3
CATSSDRAIHGNTIYF
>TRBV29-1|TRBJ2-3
CSVEGTGSTDTQYF
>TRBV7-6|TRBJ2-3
CASSFAGGHQTQYF
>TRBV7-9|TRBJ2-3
CASHVGGTDTQYF
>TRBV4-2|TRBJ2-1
CASSQDLTSVVNNEQFF
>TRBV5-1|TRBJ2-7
CASSLTGTYEQYF
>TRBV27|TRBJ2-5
CASSMGLAGALETQYF
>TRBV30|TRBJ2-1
CAWTAGTSQRDEQFF
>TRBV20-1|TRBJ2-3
CSAMGVGTDTQYF
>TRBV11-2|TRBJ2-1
CASSPIPILAGHNEQFF
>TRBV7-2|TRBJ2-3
CASSLVAGVTDTQYF
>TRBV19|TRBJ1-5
CASSTPQQSNQPQHF
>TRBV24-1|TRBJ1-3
CATSDDGQFSGNTIYF
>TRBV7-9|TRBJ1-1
CASSAPSLRDTEAFF
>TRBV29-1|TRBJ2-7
CSVEEADEQYF
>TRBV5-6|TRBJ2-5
CASSLGGLGLAGLYQETQYF
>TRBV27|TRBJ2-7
CASSFLAGEQYF
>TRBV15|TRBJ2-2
CATSSPGTSGNTGELFF
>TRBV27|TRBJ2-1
CASSLAGTYNEQFF
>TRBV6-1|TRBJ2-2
CASSRPSNTGELFF
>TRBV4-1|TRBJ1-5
CASSQDRNSYQPQHF
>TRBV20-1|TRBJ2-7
CSATYYTGSYYEQYF
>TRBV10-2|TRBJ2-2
CASSGTLAGPTGELFF
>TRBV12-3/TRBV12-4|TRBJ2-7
CASSLLGPGYEQYF